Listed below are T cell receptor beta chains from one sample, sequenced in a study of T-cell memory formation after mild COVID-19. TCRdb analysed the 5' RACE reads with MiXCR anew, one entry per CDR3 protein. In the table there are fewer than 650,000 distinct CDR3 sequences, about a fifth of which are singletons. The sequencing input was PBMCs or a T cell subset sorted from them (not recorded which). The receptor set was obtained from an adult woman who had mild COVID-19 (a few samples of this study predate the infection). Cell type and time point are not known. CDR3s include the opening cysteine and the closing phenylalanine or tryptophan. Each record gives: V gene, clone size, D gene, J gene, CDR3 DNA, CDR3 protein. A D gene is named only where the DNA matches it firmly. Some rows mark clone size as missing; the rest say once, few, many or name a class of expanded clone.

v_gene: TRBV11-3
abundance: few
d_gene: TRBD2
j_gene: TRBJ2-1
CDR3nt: TGTGCCAGCAGCCTGGGGGGGAGGGCCGAGGGCTTC
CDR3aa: CASSLGGRAEGF

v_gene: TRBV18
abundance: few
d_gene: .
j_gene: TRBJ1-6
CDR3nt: TGTGCCAGCTCATTCTCTATCGGGAAGGGGAGTAATTCACCCCTCCACTTT
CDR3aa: CASSFSIGKGSNSPLHF

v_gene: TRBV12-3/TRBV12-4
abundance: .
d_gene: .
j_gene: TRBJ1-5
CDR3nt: TGTGCCAGCAGCCACCATTCCCCAGGTTCCAATCAGCCCCAGCATTTT
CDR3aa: CASSHHSPGSNQPQHF

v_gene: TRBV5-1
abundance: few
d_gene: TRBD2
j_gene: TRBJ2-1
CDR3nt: TGCGCCAGCAGCTTTCCCCAAATACCTAGCGGCCCCTACAATGAGCAGTTCTTC
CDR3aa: CASSFPQIPSGPYNEQFF

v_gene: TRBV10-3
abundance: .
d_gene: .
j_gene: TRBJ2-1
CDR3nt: TGTGCCATCAGTGACTATCCGGGACCCACCGACAATGAGCAGTTCTTC
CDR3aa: CAISDYPGPTDNEQFF

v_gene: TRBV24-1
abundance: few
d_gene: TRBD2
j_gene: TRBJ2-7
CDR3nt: TGTGCCACCAGTGATGCCCGGACCCAACGCGGGGGAGAGCAGTACTTC
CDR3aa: CATSDARTQRGGEQYF

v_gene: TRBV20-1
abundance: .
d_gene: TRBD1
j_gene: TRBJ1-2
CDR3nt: TGCAGTGCCCCCTGGGCAGGGGGAGGTTATGGCTACACCTTC
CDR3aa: CSAPWAGGGYGYTF

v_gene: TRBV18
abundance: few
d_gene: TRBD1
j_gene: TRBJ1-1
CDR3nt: TGTGCCAGCTCACCAAGGGACAGGGGAAAGGTCACTGAAGCTTTCTTT
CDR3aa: CASSPRDRGKVTEAFF

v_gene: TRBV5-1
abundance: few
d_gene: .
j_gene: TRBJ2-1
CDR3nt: TGCGCCAGCAGGGTCAGCGGGTCCTACAATGAGCAGTTCTTC
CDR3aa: CASRVSGSYNEQFF

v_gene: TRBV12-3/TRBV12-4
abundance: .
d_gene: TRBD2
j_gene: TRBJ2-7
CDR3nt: TGTGCCAGCAGTTTTTCTAGCGGGCCCTACGAGCAGTACTTC
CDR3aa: CASSFSSGPYEQYF

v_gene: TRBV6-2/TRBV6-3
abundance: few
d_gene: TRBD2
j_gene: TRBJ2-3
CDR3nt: TGTGCCAGCAGATCCTCAGCGGGGAGCGTGGGAGATACGCAGTATTTT
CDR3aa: CASRSSAGSVGDTQYF

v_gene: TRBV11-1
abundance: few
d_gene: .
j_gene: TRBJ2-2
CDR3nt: TGTGCCAGCAGCTTAGCGAACCGGGAGAACACCGGGGAGCTGTTTTTT
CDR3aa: CASSLANRENTGELFF

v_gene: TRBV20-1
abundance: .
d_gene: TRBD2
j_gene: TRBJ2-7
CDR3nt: TGCAGTGCTACGGGACTAGCGTATGAGCAGTACTTC
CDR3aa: CSATGLAYEQYF

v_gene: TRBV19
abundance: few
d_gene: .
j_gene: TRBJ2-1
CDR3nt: TGTGCCAGTACTAAAAGTCCGGATTCTTCCAATGAGCAGTTCTTC
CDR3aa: CASTKSPDSSNEQFF

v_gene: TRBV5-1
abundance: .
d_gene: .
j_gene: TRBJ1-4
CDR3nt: TGCGCCAGCAGCTTAAACGGCCAGCAGGGTAATGAAAAACTGTTTTTT
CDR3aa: CASSLNGQQGNEKLFF

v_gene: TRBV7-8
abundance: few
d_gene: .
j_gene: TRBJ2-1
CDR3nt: TGTGCCAGCAGCTTAGTACACAGGACAGAGAGCTCCTACAATGAGCAGTTCTTC
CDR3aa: CASSLVHRTESSYNEQFF

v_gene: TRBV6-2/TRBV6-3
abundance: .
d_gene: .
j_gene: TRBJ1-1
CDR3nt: TGTGCCAGCAGGAGGACCTTTCGGAACACTGAAGCTTTCTTT
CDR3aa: CASRRTFRNTEAFF

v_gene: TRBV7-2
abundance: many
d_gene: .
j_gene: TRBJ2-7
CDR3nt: TGTGCCAGCACCGAGCAGGGGGGCTACGAGCAGTACTTC
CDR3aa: CASTEQGGYEQYF

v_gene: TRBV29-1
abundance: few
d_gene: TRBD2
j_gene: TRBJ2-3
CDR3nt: TGCAGCGTTGAAGGAGCGGGAGCAGATACGCAGTATTTT
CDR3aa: CSVEGAGADTQYF

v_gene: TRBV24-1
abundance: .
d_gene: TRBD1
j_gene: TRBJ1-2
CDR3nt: TGTGCCACCAGTGACCCAACCGGGACAGCTAACTATGGCCACACCTTC
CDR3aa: CATSDPTGTANYGHTF

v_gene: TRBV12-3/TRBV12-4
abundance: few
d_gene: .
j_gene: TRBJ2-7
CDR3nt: TGTGCCAGCAGGGAAGGAGTCAGACCGGGGGCCATTGGGTACGAGCAGTACTTC
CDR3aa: CASREGVRPGAIGYEQYF

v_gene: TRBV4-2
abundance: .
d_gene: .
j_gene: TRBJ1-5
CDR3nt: TGTGCCAGCAGCCCCGACGGCGGGCCAGGCGGGAGGCCCCAGCATTTT
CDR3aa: CASSPDGGPGGRPQHF

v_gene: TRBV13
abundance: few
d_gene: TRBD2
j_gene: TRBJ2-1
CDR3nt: TGTGCCAGCAGCTTATTGGGGGGGAGGCCCTACAATGAGCAGTTCTTC
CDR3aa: CASSLLGGRPYNEQFF

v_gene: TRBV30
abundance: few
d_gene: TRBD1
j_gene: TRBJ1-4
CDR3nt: TGTGCCTGGAGCAGGGACAGGAATGAAAAACTGTTTTTT
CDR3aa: CAWSRDRNEKLFF

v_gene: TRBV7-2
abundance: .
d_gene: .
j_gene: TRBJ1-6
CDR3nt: TGTGCCAGCAGCTTGCCGGGACACACCAGCTCCTATAATTCACCCCTCCACTTT
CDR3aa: CASSLPGHTSSYNSPLHF

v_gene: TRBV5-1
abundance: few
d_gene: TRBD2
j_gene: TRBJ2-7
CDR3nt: TGCGCCAGCAGCTTGATAACTAGCGACGAGCAGTACTTC
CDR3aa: CASSLITSDEQYF